This T cell receptor beta chain was recorded in a study of T cells in Graves' hyperthyroidism and ophthalmopathy. Study-level results: Most thyroid-expanded clonotypes above 0.001 were also found in blood. Stable hyperthyroidism and ophthalmopathy were separated using 13 V-J signatures.

The CDR3 extends over 13 amino acids. Germline loops: CDR1 MNHNS, CDR2 SASEGT. The V gene lost 2 bases and the J gene lost 2 bases, with 5 bases spanning the gap. Thyroid ultrasound, orbital computed tomography, clinical symptoms, and serum thyroxine and TRAb underpinned diagnoses. As for this clonotype: Its target is not known.

It was RNA transcripts that yielded the amplified TCR beta CDR3 regions. RT-PCR in the first round (using the HTBI primer set) targeted the TCR CDR3. Each CDR3 protein is one row after TCRdb ran MiXCR on the multiplex PCR reads. The sample carries roughly 570,000 distinct CDR3 sequences, 46% recorded once. This sequence originates from an adult woman with Graves' disease, either hyperthyroidism or ophthalmopathy (not recorded which). Sequenced input: peripheral blood or thyroid tissue (not recorded which). The chain links TRBV6-1 to TRBJ2-3; D not certain. CDR3 sequence (DNA): TGTGCCAGCAGTGAATCGTCCACAGATACGCAGTATTTT. Encoded protein: CASSESSTDTQYF.